This T cell receptor (beta chain) was obtained from a study of cytomegalovirus exposure and HLA in healthy donors. Points from the study as a whole: A few CMV-associated chains were confirmed in vitro to be specific for CMV antigens.

V lost 4 bases to trimming and J lost 6 bases, with 15 bases between them. Germline-derived CDR1 and CDR2 are SGHDN and FVKESK. The CDR3 contains 14 residues. On this clone: Its target is not known.

Sequencing used immunoSEQ multiplex PCR; TCRdb keeps in-frame clones, though not all of them. The sample consists of 230,000 or so clones, around 88% of them appearing once. The sample was PBMCs. The chain has TRBV14 and TRBJ1-1; D is unclear. The sequence came from a woman in her late teens or twenties in good health and CMV-seronegative. The CDR3 loop reads CASSPFFGEAEAFF. CDR3 in DNA: TGTGCCAGCAGCCCATTTTTCGGGGAAGCTGAAGCTTTCTTT.